Detailed here is one TCR beta chain. The length of the CDR3 is 14 residues. V lost 9 bases to trimming and J lost 2 bases, with 17 bases between them. The germline gives CDR1 SNHLY, CDR2 FYNNEI. The data derive from a study of blood T cells in healthy people across ages. A sample-barcoded 5' primer and a J-beta primer mix were used in a second PCR of about 6 to 11 cycles. TCRdb reprocessed the 5' RACE reads via MiXCR and lists one record per CDR3 protein. The table has about 290,000 distinct CDR3 sequences, 25% to 30% seen once; the top ten hold around 30%. What was sequenced was blood. The rearrangement joins TRBV2 to TRBJ2-7; D tentatively fits TRBD1 or TRBD2 (5 bases each). The receptor was isolated from a woman in her sixties or seventies in good health. CDR3 sequence (DNA): TGTGCCAGTCAACCGGGACGGAGCGCCTACGAGCAGTACTTC. The encoded protein is CASQPGRSAYEQYF.